This T cell receptor beta chain was captured by sequencing in a study of T cells in narcolepsy. The CDR3 runs to 15 residues. Per the germline V gene, CDR1 is MGHRA and CDR2 is YSYEKL. A word on this clone: The antigen remains unidentified. A far larger clone is one nucleotide away, so this likely arose from a read error.

The table came from immunoSEQ multiplex PCR; TCRdb's copy has only in-frame clones and leaves some out. Altogether around 660 clones are present, approximately 30% being singletons, with the ten largest covering roughly 60%. The chain combines TRBV4-1 with TRBJ2-2; 11 bases line up with TRBD1. This receptor was taken from a human donor with narcolepsy. The sequenced material came from cultured CD8+ T cells from cerebrospinal fluid. CDR3 DNA: TGCGCCTGCAGCTACGGACAGGGGGCGGTCGGGGAGCTGTTTTTT. It codes for CACSYGQGAVGELFF.